These T cell receptor beta chains were read from a single sample in a study of PD-L1 blockade in urothelial cancer. Clones were read by immunoSEQ multiplex PCR, and TCRdb kept only the in-frame ones, dropping some. Of around 30,000 clones listed, 80% to 90% are singletons. The specimen was PBMCs, collected around atezolizumab (anti-PD-L1) treatment. These receptors were taken from a man aged 55-75 years with urothelial cancer. Each CDR3 is given with its conserved first and last residue. Fields, in order: J gene, clone size, D gene, CDR3 length, V gene, CDR3 DNA, CDR3 protein. The D gene is left open where the match is weak. Size is omitted from some rows. Given values are once, few, many or a class for expanded clones.

>TRBJ2-2|NA|NA|14|TRBV5-4
TGTGCCAGCAGCTTGGGCAGGCGCACCGGGGAGCTGTTTTTT
CASSLGRRTGELFF
>TRBJ2-1|NA|TRBD1|13|TRBV2
TGTGCCAGCAGTGGACAGGGGTCGTATGAGCAGTTCTTC
CASSGQGSYEQFF
>TRBJ2-1|NA|NA|15|TRBV11-2
TGTGCCAGCAGCTTGGGGGAGGTTCATGGGGGTGAGCAGTTCTTC
CASSLGEVHGGEQFF
>TRBJ1-4|few|TRBD1|17|TRBV11-2
TGTGCCAGCAGAAAACAGGGGTGGGGTGCAACTAATGAAAAACTGTTTTTT
CASRKQGWGATNEKLFF
>TRBJ2-3|NA|NA|14|TRBV5-1
TGCGCCAGCAGCTTGGTTAGTGGCACAGATACGCAGTATTTT
CASSLVSGTDTQYF
>TRBJ1-3|NA|NA|15|TRBV5-1
TGCGCCAGCAGCTGGACCGGGACTCCGGAGGGCACCATATATTTT
CASSWTGTPEGTIYF
>TRBJ2-5|NA|NA|14|TRBV5-1
TGCGCCAGCAGCTTGGGTGCGGGGTCAGAGACCCAGTACTTC
CASSLGAGSETQYF
>TRBJ1-5|few|TRBD1|14|TRBV18
TGTGCCAGCTCATCTACAGGGGCAAATCAGCCCCAGCATTTT
CASSSTGANQPQHF
>TRBJ1-4|few|TRBD1|15|TRBV6-1
TGTGCCAGCAGTGAATTCAGGACAGGGAGTGAAAAACTGTTTTTT
CASSEFRTGSEKLFF
>TRBJ2-2|NA|NA|14|TRBV14
TGTGCCAGCAGCCAAGACCAGGGTACCGGGGAGCTGTTTTTT
CASSQDQGTGELFF
>TRBJ1-1|NA|TRBD1|14|TRBV7-8
TGTGCCAGCAGGTCACAGGGGGGGAACACTGAAGCTTTCTTT
CASRSQGGNTEAFF
>TRBJ2-2|NA|NA|15|TRBV9
TGTGCCAGCAGCGTAGCTCTAGCAGAGGCCGGGGAGCTGTTTTTT
CASSVALAEAGELFF